Presented here are 2 T cell receptor beta chains from one specimen sequenced in a study of T cells in Graves' hyperthyroidism and ophthalmopathy. Researchers amplified the TCR beta CDR3 regions from RNA transcripts. The HTBI primer set drove a first-round RT-PCR of the TCR CDR3. From the multiplex PCR reads, TCRdb called clonotypes with MiXCR, one entry per CDR3 protein. The repertoire holds hundreds of thousands of distinct CDR3 sequences, with 35% as singletons. The sequenced sample was blood. These receptors came from a woman between 40 and 50 years old with Graves' hyperthyroidism.

The table lists this clonotype with a few counts. In DNA, the CDR3 is TGTGCCAGCAGTTATCGGGGACAGGCCTCCTATGGCTACACCTTC. This gives the protein CASSYRGQASYGYTF. The gene calls are TRBV6-1 and TRBJ1-2; the match to TRBD1 covers 8 bases. This CDR3 is built from 15 residues. The V gene's germline CDR1 is MNHNS and CDR2 SASEGT. The junction had 9 bases not matched to a gene; V was cut back by 5 bases and J by 4 bases.

This clonotype was counted a few times. V usage is TRBV11-2 and J usage is TRBJ1-5; D call uncertain. In germline, CDR1 is SGHAT, CDR2 FQNNGV. This CDR3 contains 13 residues. Trimming cost V 2 bases and J 7 bases, with 9 bases left between them. The DNA of the CDR3 is TGTGCCAGCAGCTTACTTACGGGACAGCCCCAGCATTTT. Its protein is CASSLLTGQPQHF. Combining the CDR3 with reference TRBV11-2 and TRBJ1-5 gives the whole variable domain EAGVAQSPRYKIIEKRQSVAFWCNPISGHATLYWYQQILGQGPKLLIQFQNNGVVDDSQLPKDRFSAERLKGVDSTLKIQPAKLEDSAVYLCASSLLTGQPQHFGDGTRLSIL.